The 29 T cell receptor beta chains given below trace back to one sample, sequenced in a study of CD8+ T cells in alopecia areata. Treatment reported: oral pan-JAK inhibitor, 5-10 mg twice daily. cDNA prepared by RNA extraction and subsequent reverse transcription served as the template for sequencing. This table comes from immunoSEQ multiplex PCR, and its TCRdb copy is limited to in-frame clones, with some not included. The data show 190,000 or so clones, around 50% seen once. Sequenced here: CD8+ T cells sorted from blood, sampled at week 24, from a patient treated with tofacitinib. These TCRs come from a human donor with alopecia areata.

This clone was seen just once. The rearrangement uses TRBV27 and TRBJ1-2, with TRBD1 matching over 7 bases. After removal of 5 bases from V and 8 bases from J, the junction contained 8 bases not matched to a gene. Germline CDR1 is MNHEY and CDR2 is SMNVEV (reference sequence). The CDR3 is 13 residues long. The CDR3: CASSPGGAHGYTF. As DNA, the CDR3 is TGTGCCAGCAGTCCAGGGGGGGCGCACGGCTACACCTTC.

The chain carries TRBV30 and TRBJ1-2, with D possibly matching TRBD1 (6 bases). In germline, CDR1 is GTSNPN, CDR2 SVGIG (reference sequence). The CDR3 is 13 amino acids. V shed 1 base and J shed 8 bases, with 14 bases lying between them. For the CDR3, the DNA is TGTGCCTGGAGTGCCAACAGGGCGGGAGGCTACACCTTC. Translating it yields CAWSANRAGGYTF.

The table lists this clone with a few counts. The genes are TRBV11-1 and TRBJ2-5; D gene uncertain. CDR3 length: 16 amino acids. Germline CDR1 and CDR2: SGHAT and FQDESV (reference sequence). Between the trimmed V and J ends, which lost 5 bases and 5 bases, there was a span of 21 bases. The CDR3 loop reads CASSPDPAPGQETQYF. The CDR3 DNA follows: TGTGCCAGCAGCCCAGACCCGGCCCCCGGTCAGGAGACCCAGTACTTC.

This clone was observed a few times. The chain carries TRBV29-1 and TRBJ2-7, with 9 bases matching TRBD2. The CDR3 has 13 residues. The germline gives CDR1 SQVTM, CDR2 ANQGSEA. Unmatched junction bases numbered 9, after V lost 6 bases and J lost 6 bases. For the CDR3, the DNA is TGCAGCGTCTTAGCCGGGACTAGCACCGAGCAGTACTTC. Amino acid sequence: CSVLAGTSTEQYF.

The chain uses TRBV25-1 and TRBJ2-1; 10 bases map to TRBD2. Germline assignment: CDR1 MGHDK and CDR2 SYGVNS. The J segment lost 6 bases and the V segment lost 3 bases, leaving 8 bases of the junction unmatched. The CDR3 has 16 amino acids. CDR3 loop: CASSERKRGGINEQFF. CDR3 coding DNA: TGTGCCAGCAGTGAGAGGAAGCGGGGGGGAATCAATGAGCAGTTCTTC.

The V gene is TRBV7-6, the J gene TRBJ2-1, with D hard to call. The germline V gene has CDR1 SGHVS and CDR2 FNYEAQ. V gave up 2 bases and J gave up 5 bases, with 10 bases separating them. CDR3 length: 14 residues. This CDR3 is CASSLPPEHNEQFF. CDR3 bases: TGTGCCAGCAGCTTACCTCCCGAGCACAATGAGCAGTTCTTC.

The chain employs TRBV7-4 and TRBJ1-1; D gene uncertain. The CDR3 extends over 16 amino acids. Trimming removed 4 bases from V and 3 bases from J, with 18 bases in between. Germline loops: CDR1 SGHVT, CDR2 SQSDAQ. DNA of the CDR3: TGTGCCAGCAGCTCGGGCCTTACCCACGGCGACACTGAAGCTTTCTTT. As protein: CASSSGLTHGDTEAFF.

The gene calls are TRBV19 and TRBJ1-6; no clear D. Germline V gene data show CDR1 as LNHDA and CDR2 as SQIVND (reference sequence). With 8 bases removed from V and 7 bases from J, the gap between germline ends came to 6 bases. The CDR3 loop spans 11 amino acids. The CDR3 DNA is TGTGCCAGTGGCCCCAATTCACCCCTCCACTTT. This translates into CASGPNSPLHF.

The rearrangement joins TRBV4-1 to TRBJ1-5, with D hard to call. CDR3 length: 13 amino acids. In germline, CDR1 is MGHRA, CDR2 YSYEKL. The ends were cut back, 3 bases at V and 6 bases at J, with 9 bases in the middle. The CDR3 DNA follows: TGCGCCAGCAGCCAGAAGGCGGCTCAGCCCCAGCATTTT. Its protein is CASSQKAAQPQHF.

This clone has just one count. J is TRBJ1-5 and V is TRBV5-6; D remains unclear. Germline-derived CDR1 and CDR2 are SGHDT and YYEEEE. The CDR3 is made up of 15 amino acids. Trimming left V 4 bases short and J 2 bases short, with 13 bases between. Here the CDR3 DNA reads TGTGCCAGCAGCGCCGGACGTCTCCGCAATCAGCCCCAGCATTTT. It codes for CASSAGRLRNQPQHF.

The rearrangement links TRBV6-5 to TRBJ1-4, with unresolved D. V was cut by 2 bases and J by 4 bases, with 5 bases left in between. Looked up from germline, CDR1 is MNHEY and CDR2 is SVGAGI. This CDR3 has 13 amino acids. The CDR3 DNA reads TGTGCCAGCAGTTACACACGTAATGAAAAACTGTTTTTT. Protein product: CASSYTRNEKLFF.

V usage is TRBV5-1 and J usage is TRBJ2-3; 8 bases map to TRBD1. Germline-derived CDR1 and CDR2 are SGHRS and YFSETQ. V gave up 2 bases and J gave up 2 bases; unmatched junction bases: 4. The CDR3 spans 15 residues. CDR3 nucleotides: TGCGCCAGCAGCTTTCGGACAGGGAACACAGATACGCAGTATTTT. Translating gives CASSFRTGNTDTQYF.

Only one count was recorded for this clone. The chain joins TRBV15 to TRBJ1-6; D gene unclear. V lost 4 bases, J lost 3 bases, and 4 bases lay in between. The CDR3 has 13 residues. The germline V gene encodes CDR1 LNHNV and CDR2 YYDKDF (reference sequence). The CDR3: CATSKNYNSPLHF. The CDR3 DNA reads TGTGCCACCAGCAAAAACTATAATTCACCCCTCCACTTT.

J is TRBJ2-5 and V is TRBV6-5; D unresolved. The CDR3 runs 10 residues. CDR1 is MNHEY and CDR2 is SVGAGI in the germline V gene. V was pared by 8 bases and J by 9 bases, with 10 bases between. The DNA for the CDR3 is TGTGCCAGCGGCCCGTCTCCCCAGTACTTC. Translating gives CASGPSPQYF.

The CDR3 region has the DNA TGTGCTAGTCTTATGGACTCCTACGAGCAGTACTTC. Translating it yields CASLMDSYEQYF. The chain uses TRBV12-5 and TRBJ2-7; no clear D gene. Germline values: CDR1 LGHNT, CDR2 FRNRAP. Trimming stripped 8 bases from V and 0 bases from J, with 8 bases between. The CDR3 extends over 12 amino acids.

V is TRBV4-1 and J is TRBJ2-5; D might be TRBD2 (7 bases). Germline-derived CDR1 and CDR2 are MGHRA and YSYEKL. V was shortened by 4 bases and J by 5 bases, with 14 bases between the two germline ends. This CDR3 region has 14 residues. CDR3 protein: CASSPPRGGETQYF. In DNA, the CDR3 is TGCGCCAGCAGCCCCCCAAGGGGGGGTGAGACCCAGTACTTC.

The rearrangement links TRBV29-1 to TRBJ2-7, with D maybe TRBD2 (6 bases). CDR1 SQVTM and CDR2 ANQGSEA come from the germline V gene. This CDR3 spans 13 amino acids. With 3 bases removed from V and 3 bases from J, the gap between germline ends came to 12 bases. CDR3 protein: CSVEGGSYYEQYF. CDR3 nucleotide sequence: TGCAGCGTTGAGGGGGGTAGCTACTACGAGCAGTACTTC.

This clone was found a few times. V is TRBV4-1 and J is TRBJ2-3; TRBD2 aligns across 11 bases. CDR1 and CDR2 from the germline V gene are MGHRA and YSYEKL. The CDR3 contains 16 residues. V gave up 4 bases and J gave up 4 bases; unmatched junction bases: 7. CDR3 region: CASSPIAGGFADTQYF. CDR3 coding DNA: TGCGCCAGCAGCCCCATAGCGGGGGGGTTCGCAGATACGCAGTATTTT.

The chain combines TRBV30 with TRBJ2-5, with D tentatively TRBD2 (6 bases). The ends were cut back, 1 base at V and 2 bases at J, with 11 bases in the middle. This CDR3 comprises 14 residues. Germline V lookup: CDR1 GTSNPN, CDR2 SVGIG (reference sequence). CDR3: CAWSGGVMQETQYF. The DNA for the CDR3 is TGTGCCTGGAGTGGGGGGGTAATGCAAGAGACCCAGTACTTC.

The chain joins TRBV29-1 to TRBJ2-3, with D maybe TRBD2 (6 bases). Between the trimmed V and J ends, which lost 6 bases and 0 bases, there was a span of 19 bases. In germline, CDR1 is SQVTM, CDR2 ANQGSEA. This CDR3 is 16 amino acids long. The CDR3 here is CSVQSRLVGSTDTQYF. The CDR3 DNA reads TGCAGCGTCCAATCTCGACTAGTTGGGAGCACAGATACGCAGTATTTT.

The rearrangement joins TRBV2 to TRBJ2-5, with TRBD2 identical over 8 bases. V shed 6 bases and J 3 bases; nucleotides not matched to a gene: 9. The germline V gene has CDR1 SNHLY and CDR2 FYNNEI. This CDR3 spans 15 amino acids. For the CDR3, the DNA is TGTGCCAGCAGAGACCTAGGGCGGGGGGAAGAGACCCAGTACTTC. Its translation is CASRDLGRGEETQYF. Variable domain in full (rest from reference TRBV2 and TRBJ2-5): EPEVTQTPSHQVTQMGQEVILRCVPISNHLYFYWYRQILGQKVEFLVSFYNNEISEKSEIFDDQFSVERPDGSNFTLKIRSTKLEDSAMYFCASRDLGRGEETQYFGPGTRLLVL.

The chain links TRBV2 to TRBJ2-4; D might be TRBD1 or TRBD2, each matching 6 bases. This CDR3 has 15 amino acids. Looked up from germline, CDR1 is SNHLY and CDR2 is FYNNEI. Trimming shortened V by 3 bases and J by 7 bases, and 16 bases separated the two germline ends. The CDR3 region is CASSEGTGAGNIQYF. CDR3 nucleotide sequence: TGTGCCAGCAGTGAGGGCACGGGGGCCGGGAACATTCAGTACTTC.

The rearrangement links TRBV6-1 to TRBJ1-1; unclear D gene. Per the germline V gene, CDR1 is MNHNS and CDR2 is SASEGT. Deletions cut 8 bases from V and 5 bases from J, with 9 bases between. The CDR3 is 11 residues long. CDR3: CASETNTEAFF. The DNA of the CDR3 is TGTGCCAGCGAGACGAATACTGAAGCTTTCTTT.

The gene calls are TRBV15 and TRBJ2-7; perhaps TRBD1 as D (6 bases). The CDR3 has 14 residues. Trimming cost V 3 bases and J 2 bases, with 11 bases left between them. The germline CDR1 and CDR2 sequences are LNHNV and YYDKDF (reference sequence). CDR3 residues: CATSSPGHPYEQYF. Here the CDR3 DNA reads TGTGCCACCAGCAGCCCGGGACACCCCTACGAGCAGTACTTC.

This clone was observed once. V and J are TRBV30 and TRBJ2-7; D remains unclear. This CDR3 spans 13 amino acids. The ends were cut back, 2 bases at V and 3 bases at J, with 11 bases in the middle. Germline V lookup: CDR1 GTSNPN, CDR2 SVGIG (reference sequence). This chain's CDR3 is CAWSHPEFYEQYF. DNA for the CDR3: TGTGCCTGGAGTCACCCAGAATTCTACGAGCAGTACTTC.

The chain's CDR3 is CASSLVRTDNEKLFF. In DNA form, the CDR3 reads TGTGCCAGCAGCTTAGTGCGTACGGATAATGAAAAACTGTTTTTT. The chain couples TRBV7-9 to TRBJ1-4, with unresolved D. The CDR3 is made up of 15 amino acids. Germline V gene sequence: CDR1 SEHNR, CDR2 FQNEAQ (reference sequence). Deletions cut 1 base from V and 4 bases from J, with 10 bases between.

The rearrangement links TRBV5-1 to TRBJ2-7; possibly TRBD1 or TRBD2 for D (6 bases each). Germline assignment: CDR1 SGHRS and CDR2 YFSETQ. The CDR3 loop spans 13 amino acids. The V and J ends lost 3 bases and 3 bases respectively, with 10 bases between them. CDR3 nucleotide sequence: TGCGCCAGCAGCTATGGAGGGGGCTACGAGCAGTACTTC. Amino acids: CASSYGGGYEQYF.

This clone showed up just a few times. V and J are TRBV30 and TRBJ1-5; D not certain. Germline V lookup: CDR1 GTSNPN, CDR2 SVGIG (reference sequence). There are 13 residues in the CDR3. V was trimmed by 0 bases and J by 3 bases, leaving 6 bases between them. In DNA form, the CDR3 reads TGTGCCTGGAGTGTACTAAACAATCAGCCCCAGCATTTT. Its translation is CAWSVLNNQPQHF. The variable domain in full, completed from reference TRBV30 and TRBJ1-5, reads SQTIHQWPATLVQPVGSPLSLECTVEGTSNPNLYWYRQAAGRGLQLLFYSVGIGQISSEVPQNLSASRPQDRQFILSSKKLLLSDSGFYLCAWSVLNNQPQHFGDGTRLSIL.

The chain recombines TRBV4-1 with TRBJ1-6, with D hard to call. The CDR3 runs to 15 residues. The germline CDR1 and CDR2 sequences are MGHRA and YSYEKL. V was pared by 4 bases and J by 7 bases, with 14 bases between. The DNA of the CDR3 is TGCGCCAGCAGCCCGCATTCGGGCCTGAATTCACCCCTCCACTTT. Translation gives CASSPHSGLNSPLHF.